What follows is one TCR beta chain and its context. Its target is not known. Using a J-beta primer mix together with a sample-barcoded 5' primer, a second PCR was run for roughly 6 to 11 cycles. Every single cDNA molecule received a tag from a template-switch adaptor with 12 random nucleotides. TCRdb reanalysed the 5' RACE reads using MiXCR and keeps one entry per CDR3 protein. The sample includes around 1.1 million distinct CDR3 sequences, around two fifths of them seen just once. Germline V gene data show CDR1 as SGHRS and CDR2 as YFSETQ. This CDR3 has 15 residues. With 4 bases clipped from V and 5 bases from J, the junction kept 6 bases outside the gene matches. The sample comes from a study of blood T cells in healthy people across ages. Study-wide findings and caveats: Whereas aged donors had fewer naive CD4+ cells, long-lived donors had more of them and higher diversity. Expanded clonotype shifts may have been confounded, as the donors had an unknown CMV status.

The chain uses TRBV5-1 and TRBJ2-1; the match to TRBD1 covers 10 bases. The sample was blood. The receptor was isolated from a man in his late teens or twenties in good health. CDR3: CASSVGTGEHNEQFF. The CDR3 bases are TGCGCCAGCAGCGTCGGGACAGGGGAGCACAATGAGCAGTTCTTC.